The rows below give T cell receptor beta chains drawn from one sample of a study of shared clonotypes between healthy human individuals. Some clones are missing from TCRdb's copy, which holds only in-frame ones; the method was immunoSEQ multiplex PCR. This table has 2.3 million or so clones, just over 90% appearing once. Sample: naive CD4+ T cells from PBMCs. The receptors were gathered from a man aged 18 to 30 in good health. Some clones in this sample may be carry-over from other donors' samples. Each CDR3 is given without its conserved first and last residue. The D gene is left open where the match is weak.

V	D	J	CDR3
TRBV5-1	NA	TRBJ2-3	ASSPAEADTQY
TRBV18	TRBD2	TRBJ2-7	ASSLLAAPYEQY
TRBV5-1	NA	TRBJ1-1	ASSLFNTEAF
TRBV30	NA	TRBJ2-7	ALREGYEQY
TRBV2	NA	TRBJ1-1	ASIPTVSRGTEAF
TRBV15	NA	TRBJ1-5	ATSRMYGSNQPQH
TRBV7-3	NA	TRBJ2-7	ASSRSYEQY
TRBV2	NA	TRBJ1-1	ASRRGGYTEAF
TRBV7-2	NA	TRBJ1-4	ASSLIWTDNEKLF
TRBV5-1	TRBD2	TRBJ2-7	ASSLFSGSGSEQY
TRBV15	NA	TRBJ1-2	ATSRLTTDPFGYT
TRBV6-5	NA	TRBJ2-4	ASSPGQLAKNIQY
TRBV28	TRBD1	TRBJ2-7	ASRGDRPYEQY
TRBV14	NA	TRBJ2-2	ASSRKPLAGSEGGELF
TRBV18	NA	TRBJ2-2	ASLSGGSRTGELF
TRBV25-1	TRBD2	TRBJ2-7	ASSEGGKVSRQY
TRBV5-6	NA	TRBJ2-3	ASSLLQDSISWGDTQY
TRBV12-5	TRBD2	TRBJ2-1	ASSKTSGNYNEQF
TRBV6-1	NA	TRBJ1-3	ASSDSARVNSGNTIY
TRBV7-9	TRBD1	TRBJ1-1	ASSSDRDFGERAF
TRBV7-2	NA	TRBJ2-7	ASQTLVGEQY
TRBV19	NA	TRBJ1-3	ASSNRSLGNTIY
TRBV30	TRBD2	TRBJ2-2	AWSVWGGATGELF
TRBV7-3	TRBD2	TRBJ2-7	ASSFQRGYEQY
TRBV7-7	TRBD1	TRBJ2-3	ASSFGTALNTDTQY
TRBV28	NA	TRBJ1-3	ASSLWGNTIY
TRBV5-1	NA	TRBJ2-2	ASATGYTGELF
TRBV6-5	NA	TRBJ2-7	ASSSNYEQY